This T cell receptor beta chain was recorded in a study of cytomegalovirus exposure and HLA in healthy donors. Study-wide context: Previous work identified 120 million or so unique TCR beta sequences from 200 million or so T cells.

The germline CDR1 and CDR2 sequences are PRHDT and FYEKMQ (reference sequence). V shed 7 bases and J shed 8 bases, with 15 bases lying between them. This CDR3 is 13 amino acids long. The primer mix had 60 Vbeta and 13 Jbeta primers. TCRdb's copy holds only in-frame clones and misses some; the assay was immunoSEQ multiplex PCR. The sample holds 150,000 to 200,000 clones, 80% seen once. Comment on this clone: Its antigen is unknown.

General study results and limits: Roughly even sequencing depth across donors was the assumption behind the presence/absence analyses. Despite most TCR sequences being rare, some public TCRs occurred in many donors.

The sequencing input was PBMCs. This chain joins TRBV13 and TRBJ2-1; weak D call: TRBD2 (6 bases). This TCR was recovered from a man aged 25 to 45 in good health and CMV-seropositive. The CDR3 loop is CASTSVGNDEQFF. In DNA form, the CDR3 reads TGTGCCAGCACTAGCGTTGGAAACGATGAGCAGTTCTTC.